Below, one T cell receptor (beta chain) is given with its context. Sequence at one end of the junction differs from germline and may be a read error. This sample is part of a study of blood T cell repertoires in COVID-19. Assay used: immunoSEQ multiplex PCR; TCRdb lists only in-frame clones, some missing. The table lists under 95,000 clones, around 90% of them singletons. The CDR3 runs 15 residues. Germline-derived CDR1 and CDR2 are SGHAT and FQNNGV. The chain combines TRBV11-2 with TRBJ1-6; a possible D gene is TRBD1 (6 bases). The TCR comes from a man in his sixties with acute or convalescent COVID-19. Sequenced input: peripheral blood. The CDR3 here is CASSLETGGNSPLHF. The CDR3 DNA reads TGTGCCAGCAGCCTAGAGACAGGCGGTAATTCACCCCTCCACTTT.